The subject of this entry is one TCR beta chain. Its specificity is unknown. This entry is derived from a study of T cell responses to AZD1222 COVID-19 vaccine. Findings of the study overall: Sampled repertoires all dated from after the peak T cell response. White British ancestry dominated among donors, who included more females, and clonal diversity was possibly underestimated.

Per the germline V gene, CDR1 is SNHLY and CDR2 is FYNNEI. Trimming at V came to 7 bases and at J to 3 bases, leaving 11 bases not matched to a gene. The CDR3 covers 18 residues. Sequencing used immunoSEQ multiplex PCR; TCRdb keeps in-frame clones, though not all of them. The data hold fewer than 150,000 clones, with approximately 90% observed a single time. The chain links TRBV2 to TRBJ2-1; TRBD2 matches 14 bases. The sample here was peripheral blood, taken 28 days after the second AZD1222 dose. The receptor was derived from an adult who received the AZD1222 COVID-19 vaccine. The CDR3 loop is CASNPGLAGGLIYNEQFF. As DNA, the CDR3 is TGTGCCAGCAATCCCGGACTAGCGGGGGGCCTTATCTACAATGAGCAGTTCTTC.